The 28 T cell receptor beta chains below all came from one sample that was sequenced in a study of low-dose radiotherapy and immunotherapy resistance in tumors. Regarding time point: after trial treatment. As for treatment: LDRT plus nivolumab, ipilimumab, low-dose cyclophosphamide and aspirin (RACIN trial). TRAV- and TRBV-specific primers were used for first-strand cDNA, which covered alpha and beta chains. The authors ran approximately 20 PCR cycles to amplify TCRs with a constant-region primer and V-primer adapter. TCRdb reprocessed the reads via MiXCR and lists one record per CDR3 protein. Here the sample spans some 94,000 distinct CDR3 sequences, 20% to 25% being singletons. Here the sequenced sample was PBMCs, taken after low-dose radiotherapy plus immunotherapy. The receptors originated from a female donor with ovarian cancer.

This clonotype was counted a few times. The rearrangement links TRBV9 to TRBJ1-3; no firm D call. The CDR3 length is 15 residues. From germline, CDR1 is SGDLS and CDR2 YYNGEE. The ends were cut back, 2 bases at V and 0 bases at J, with 9 bases in the middle. Here the CDR3 DNA reads TGTGCCAGCAGCGTGCATCATGGCTCTGGAAACACCATATATTTT. This sequence encodes CASSVHHGSGNTIYF.

This clonotype occurred many times. V is TRBV2 and J is TRBJ2-7; D uncertain. The CDR3 spans 13 residues. Germline-derived CDR1 and CDR2 are SNHLY and FYNNEI. V lost 3 bases and J 2 bases, leaving 8 bases between the germline ends. CDR3 residues: CASSDFGAYEQYF. For the CDR3, the DNA is TGTGCCAGCAGTGATTTTGGGGCCTACGAGCAGTACTTC.

This clonotype was seen at least ten times. V usage is TRBV6-2 or TRBV6-3 and J usage is TRBJ2-7; D is ambiguous. Germline values: CDR1 MNHEY, CDR2 SVGEGT. V was pared by 8 bases and J by 4 bases, with 12 bases between. This CDR3 comprises 12 residues. The CDR3 reads CASRDSAYEQYF. CDR3 bases: TGTGCCAGCCGCGACTCCGCTTACGAGCAGTACTTC.

The table lists this clonotype with many counts. V usage is TRBV12-3 or TRBV12-4 and J usage is TRBJ2-7; TRBD2 might be the D (5 bases). This CDR3 comprises 13 residues. V dropped 5 bases and J dropped 2 bases, with 10 bases sitting between them. The CDR3 bases are TGTGCCAGCAGTAGGGAGAGGACCTACGAGCAGTACTTC. Residues: CASSRERTYEQYF.

This clonotype was detected ten times or more. V gene TRBV5-1 combines with J gene TRBJ1-2, with TRBD1 as a possible D gene (5 bases). The CDR3 contains 14 residues. V shed 4 bases and J shed 4 bases, with 14 bases lying between them. Germline CDR1 is SGHRS and CDR2 is YFSETQ. DNA for the CDR3: TGCGCCAGCAGCCTGGAAGTCGGGGGCTATGGCTACACCTTC. Encoded protein: CASSLEVGGYGYTF.

The table lists this clonotype with many counts. The chain joins TRBV19 to TRBJ2-2, with TRBD1 identical over 8 bases. V dropped 5 bases and J dropped 4; count of bases not matched to a gene: 9. Germline CDR1 and CDR2: LNHDA and SQIVND (reference sequence). CDR3 length: 16 amino acids. The CDR3 spells CASSFGQGRGTGELFF. CDR3 nucleotides: TGTGCCAGTAGTTTCGGACAGGGTCGGGGCACCGGGGAGCTGTTTTTT.

The genes are TRBV6-6 and TRBJ2-7; no clear D gene. The CDR3 sequence is 13 residues long. V lost 3 bases and J lost 2, with 8 bases in between. In germline, CDR1 is MNHNY, CDR2 SVGAGI (reference sequence). The CDR3 DNA is TGTGCCAGCAGTTATGGCTCTCCCTACGAGCAGTACTTC. It encodes CASSYGSPYEQYF.

This clonotype was detected many times. The chain joins TRBV27 to TRBJ2-1, with 15 bases matching TRBD2. Looked up from germline, CDR1 is MNHEY and CDR2 is SMNVEV (reference sequence). The CDR3 consists of 16 residues. The trim removed 4 bases at V and 8 bases at J, leaving 6 bases unmatched. The CDR3 is CASSSRTSGRVHEQFF. The CDR3 bases are TGTGCCAGCAGTTCAAGGACTAGCGGGAGGGTCCATGAGCAGTTCTTC.

The genes are TRBV24-1 and TRBJ2-1; 11 bases agree with TRBD2. The length of the CDR3 is 16 residues. The germline V gene has CDR1 KGHDR and CDR2 SFDVKD. The ends lost 2 bases at V and 4 bases at J; junction bases unmatched: 3. The CDR3 DNA is TGTGCCACCAGTGATTCCGGGACTAGCGGATACAATGAGCAGTTCTTC. It codes for CATSDSGTSGYNEQFF.

At least ten counts were recorded for this clonotype. CDR3 sequence reads: CASSRGLAESTDTQYF. The CDR3 nucleotides are TGTGCCAGCAGCAGGGGACTAGCGGAGAGCACAGATACGCAGTATTTT. The V and J genes are TRBV13 and TRBJ2-3; 11 nucleotides align to TRBD2. There are 16 residues in the CDR3. J lost 0 bases, V lost 5 bases, and 4 bases had no gene match. Germline CDR1 and CDR2: PRHDT and FYEKMQ (reference sequence).

The chain is built from TRBV5-6 and TRBJ2-7; perhaps TRBD2 as D (6 bases). The CDR3 has 13 residues. Trimming cost V 2 bases and J 3 bases, with 9 bases left between them. Germline loops: CDR1 SGHDT, CDR2 YYEEEE. The CDR3 DNA reads TGTGCCAGCAGCTTCGGACTAATCTACGAGCAGTACTTC. Translating it yields CASSFGLIYEQYF.

This clonotype was counted ten times or more. V usage is TRBV12-3 or TRBV12-4 and J usage is TRBJ1-6; 8 bases line up with TRBD1. V lost 6 bases, J lost 9 bases, and 7 bases stayed unmatched. This CDR3 region has 14 residues. The CDR3 region has the DNA TGTGCCAGCAGCGGACAGGGAGTGGGTTCACCCCTCCACTTT. It specifies CASSGQGVGSPLHF.

The table lists this clonotype with many counts. V is TRBV11-2 and J is TRBJ2-1, with 8 bases fitting TRBD2. The CDR3 consists of 16 residues. J was trimmed by 6 bases and V by 5 bases; bases with no gene match: 12. Germline assignment: CDR1 SGHAT and CDR2 FQNNGV. In DNA, the CDR3 is TGTGCCAGCAGCACCCCGGGGGGGGGGGGCGGCAATGAGCAGTTCTTC. Translating it yields CASSTPGGGGGNEQFF.

This clonotype was recorded at least ten times. The V gene is TRBV4-3, the J gene TRBJ2-2; 10 bases align to TRBD2. The CDR3 covers 18 residues. From germline, CDR1 is LGHNA and CDR2 YSLEER. V shed 4 bases, J shed 2 bases, and the junction held 10 bases outside the gene matches. CDR3 coding DNA: TGCGCCAGCAGCCCCCGGGTAGCGGGAGGCCTCAACACCGGGGAGCTGTTTTTT. Protein sequence: CASSPRVAGGLNTGELFF.

This clonotype was detected many times. The genes are TRBV4-2 and TRBJ1-4; possibly TRBD1 for D (5 bases). This CDR3 contains 15 residues. Germline V gives CDR1 LGHNA, CDR2 YNFKEQ. V shed 4 bases and J shed 7 bases, with 16 bases lying between them. The CDR3 sequence is CASSRTGGVGEKLFF. In DNA form, the CDR3 reads TGTGCCAGCAGCCGAACAGGCGGGGTCGGTGAAAAACTGTTTTTT.

This clonotype appeared many times. The chain recombines TRBV30 with TRBJ1-2; 7 nucleotides agree with TRBD1. Germline CDR1 and CDR2: GTSNPN and SVGIG (reference sequence). The CDR3 covers 13 residues. V shed 0 bases and J 5 bases; nucleotides not matched to a gene: 3. This chain's CDR3 is CAWSVDRSYGYTF. The CDR3 coding sequence is TGTGCCTGGAGTGTGGACAGGAGTTATGGCTACACCTTC.

This clonotype was seen at least ten times. This chain uses TRBV6-2 or TRBV6-3 with TRBJ2-2; D uncertain. This CDR3 has 13 residues. The germline V gene has CDR1 MNHEY and CDR2 SVGEGT. V lost 7 bases and J lost 9, with 15 bases in between. In nucleotides, the CDR3 is TGTGCCAGCACTAACGGGCCCCACCGGGAGCTGTTTTTT. It yields the protein CASTNGPHRELFF.

This chain joins TRBV6-2 or TRBV6-3 and TRBJ2-2; possible D gene TRBD2, 6 bases. The length of the CDR3 is 20 residues. The V gene's germline CDR1 is MNHEY and CDR2 SVGEGT. V was cut by 0 bases and J by 2 bases, with 22 bases left in between. The CDR3 DNA sequence: TGTGCCAGCAGTTACTCAGTACCGGGACTGACGTCGCGAAACACCGGGGAGCTGTTTTTT. It encodes CASSYSVPGLTSRNTGELFF.

Details on this clonotype: A read error likely explains this, since a far larger clone differs by one base. The V and J genes are TRBV5-1 and TRBJ2-7, with 9 bases aligning to TRBD1. Trimming took 0 bases from V and 7 from J; bases not matched to a gene: 8. The length of the CDR3 is 15 residues. Germline CDR1 is SGHRS and CDR2 is YFSETQ. CDR3 region: CASSLATGGVNEQYF. The CDR3 bases are TGCGCCAGCAGCTTGGCGACAGGGGGGGTCAATGAGCAGTACTTC.

Written as DNA, the CDR3 is TGTGCCAGCAGCAGAGCGGAGGGGCTAGAGGGCTACACCTTC. Protein: CASSRAEGLEGYTF. The V and J genes are TRBV5-5 and TRBJ1-2; weak D call: TRBD1 (5 bases). The CDR3 sequence is 14 residues long. Between the trimmed V and J ends, which lost 4 bases and 8 bases, there was a span of 18 bases. The germline V gene has CDR1 SGHKS and CDR2 YYEKEE (reference sequence).

This clonotype was detected ten times or more. J is TRBJ2-1 and V is TRBV2; 7 nucleotides line up with TRBD2. CDR1 is SNHLY, CDR2 FYNNEI, per germline. This CDR3 comprises 14 residues. Losses at the gene ends were 6 bases for V and 2 bases for J; bases not matched to a gene: 4. The CDR3 protein is CASREAGAYNEQFF. CDR3 sequence (DNA): TGTGCCAGCAGGGAGGCGGGGGCCTACAATGAGCAGTTCTTC.

This clonotype occurred many times. The chain carries TRBV19 and TRBJ2-3; possible D gene TRBD2, 7 bases. V lost 5 bases, J lost 2 bases, and 20 bases lay in between. CDR3 size: 17 residues. Germline-derived CDR1 and CDR2 are LNHDA and SQIVND (reference sequence). CDR3 protein: CASSPLEGGGLTDTQYF. The CDR3 DNA is TGTGCCAGTAGTCCCCTAGAAGGCGGGGGCCTCACAGATACGCAGTATTTT.

Ten or more counts support this clonotype. The rearrangement links TRBV7-6 to TRBJ1-2; D is unresolved. V dropped 2 bases and J dropped 1 base, with 8 bases sitting between them. Germline V lookup: CDR1 SGHVS, CDR2 FNYEAQ. The CDR3 sequence is 14 residues long. CDR3 bases: TGTGCCAGCAGCTTAAGTCAGCGTAACTATGGCTACACCTTC. It codes for CASSLSQRNYGYTF.

This clonotype occurred many times. The chain carries TRBV3-1 and TRBJ1-3, with D hard to call. Trimming cost V 4 bases and J 4 bases, with 14 bases left between them. The CDR3 length is 15 residues. Germline lookup yields CDR1 LGHDT and CDR2 YNNKEL (reference sequence). CDR3 region: CASSPHGSRGNTIYF. The CDR3 bases are TGTGCCAGCAGCCCTCATGGGAGTCGGGGAAACACCATATATTTT. Based on the CDR3 plus reference TRBV3-1 and TRBJ1-3, the full variable domain is DTAVSQTPKYLVTQMGNDKSIKCEQNLGHDTMYWYKQDSKKFLKIMFSYNNKELIINETVPNRFSPKSPDKAHLNLHINSLELGDSAVYFCASSPHGSRGNTIYFGEGSWLTVV.

This clonotype has at least ten counts. The chain combines TRBV7-2 with TRBJ2-1, with 9 bases matching TRBD2. Trimming cost V 6 bases and J 3 bases; bases outside gene matches: 6. This CDR3 is built from 15 residues. The germline gives CDR1 SGHTA, CDR2 FQGNSA. CDR3 nucleotide sequence: TGTGCCAGCAGGACGGTAGCGGGAGTCTACAATGAGCAGTTCTTC. Translation gives CASRTVAGVYNEQFF.

The J gene is TRBJ2-7, the V gene TRBV12-3 or TRBV12-4; 8 nucleotides match TRBD1. The V segment lost 1 base and the J segment 6 bases; nucleotides outside the gene matches: 5. The CDR3 is 14 residues long. The DNA for the CDR3 is TGTGCCAGCAGTTTAGTAGGACAGGGTGGCGAGCAGTACTTC. Translation gives CASSLVGQGGEQYF.

A word on this clonotype: Since a far larger clone is one base different, this is likely a read error. This chain connects TRBV5-5 to TRBJ2-2; D not certain. Germline V gives CDR1 SGHKS, CDR2 YYEKEE (reference sequence). This CDR3 comprises 14 residues. In DNA, the CDR3 is TGCGTCAGCAGCTCGACGACTAACACCGGGGAGCTGTTTTTT. Its protein is CVSSSTTNTGELFF.

The table lists this clonotype with many counts. This chain joins TRBV2 and TRBJ1-1, with D possibly TRBD1 on 6 matching bases. Trimming left V 6 bases short and J 11 bases short, with 22 bases between. Germline CDR1 and CDR2: SNHLY and FYNNEI. This CDR3 is 14 amino acids long. DNA of the CDR3: TGTGCCAGCAGCCTCGGGACAATTTACCCCTTCGCTTTCTTT. This sequence encodes CASSLGTIYPFAFF.